These T cell receptor beta chains were read from a single sample in a study of pediatric ulcerative colitis. Measured with immunoSEQ multiplex PCR; TCRdb has only the in-frame clones, and not every one. The repertoire holds approximately 60,000 clones, with 80% to 90% as singletons. Sequenced input: blood. Every receptor here comes from a boy younger than 18 with severe ulcerative colitis. Each CDR3 is given with its conserved first and last residue. D genes are given only for firm matches. Size is stated for part of the rows, as once, few or many counts, or as a class when the clone is expanded.

d_gene	j_gene	v_gene	abundance	CDR3aa	CDR3nt
TRBD2	TRBJ2-1	TRBV5-6	NA	CASSLWLAGPSSYNEQFF	TGTGCCAGCAGCTTGTGGTTAGCGGGACCAAGCTCCTACAATGAGCAGTTCTTC
NA	TRBJ1-1	TRBV7-9	NA	CASSLGSLGRAFF	TGTGCCAGCAGCTTAGGTTCGCTAGGGCGAGCTTTCTTT
NA	TRBJ1-1	TRBV19	NA	CASSNQAGGTEAFF	TGTGCCAGTAGTAATCAAGCCGGGGGCACTGAAGCTTTCTTT
TRBD1	TRBJ2-2	TRBV28	NA	CATLQGTTGELFF	TGTGCCACCCTACAGGGGACCACCGGGGAGCTGTTTTTT
NA	TRBJ2-6	TRBV6-1	NA	CASSGIVGGANVLTF	TGTGCCAGCAGTGGCATAGTCGGTGGGGCCAACGTCCTGACTTTC
NA	TRBJ1-4	TRBV29-1	NA	CSVRQVLTNEKLFF	TGCAGCGTAAGACAGGTCCTAACTAATGAAAAACTGTTTTTT
NA	TRBJ1-3	TRBV4-1	NA	CASSQDQFRRENTIYF	TGCGCCAGCAGCCAAGATCAGTTCCGGAGGGAGAACACCATATATTTT
NA	TRBJ2-2	TRBV5-1	NA	CASMAANTGELFF	TGCGCCAGCATGGCCGCGAACACCGGGGAGCTGTTTTTT
TRBD2	TRBJ2-7	TRBV2	NA	CASIIVQRELYEQYF	TGTGCCAGCATAATCGTCCAGCGGGAACTCTACGAGCAGTACTTC
TRBD2	TRBJ2-3	TRBV10-2	NA	CASSGVAGTDTQYF	TGCGCCAGCAGTGGAGTAGCGGGAACAGATACGCAGTATTTT
NA	TRBJ2-3	TRBV19	NA	CASSIRWDTDTQYF	TGTGCCAGTAGTATCAGGTGGGACACAGATACGCAGTATTTT
TRBD1	TRBJ2-7	TRBV7-6	NA	CASSLVETGDEQYF	TGTGCCAGCAGCTTAGTTGAGACAGGGGACGAGCAGTACTTC
NA	TRBJ2-7	TRBV11-2	few	CASSLDFLMGVAARSYEQYF	TGTGCCAGCAGCTTAGATTTCTTAATGGGGGTGGCTGCACGGTCCTACGAGCAGTACTTC
NA	TRBJ2-2	TRBV9	once	CASSLDRTGELFF	TGTGCCAGCAGCCTAGATCGCACCGGGGAGCTGTTTTTT
NA	TRBJ2-3	TRBV7-2	once	CASSRVQDTQYF	TGTGCCAGCAGCCGGGTCCAAGATACGCAGTATTTT